A single sample gave rise to the 23 T cell receptor beta chains below, sequenced in a study of T cell repertoires in cytomegalovirus infection. TCRdb reanalysed the reads using MiXCR and keeps one entry per CDR3 protein. In the table there are 250,000 to 350,000 distinct CDR3 sequences, roughly 26% of which are singletons. What was sequenced was PBMCs. These receptors were taken from a human donor in good health (CMV status not recorded). Some clones in this sample may be carry-over from other donors' samples.

This clonotype appeared a few times. V is TRBV28 and J is TRBJ2-1; 10 bases are a match to TRBD2. CDR1 and CDR2 (germline): MDHEN, SYDVKM. Trimming took 6 bases from V and 3 from J; bases not matched to a gene: 5. This CDR3 is built from 15 residues. The CDR3 bases are TGTGCCAGCAGCCCGACTAGCGGGCGCTACAATGAGCAGTTCTTC. This translates into CASSPTSGRYNEQFF.

The chain couples TRBV11-2 to TRBJ2-5; 7 nucleotides line up with TRBD2. CDR3 length: 13 amino acids. Germline assignment: CDR1 SGHAT and CDR2 FQNNGV. V gave up 4 bases and J gave up 4 bases; unmatched junction bases: 3. CDR3 in DNA: TGTGCCAGCAGCTCGACTAGCCCAGAGACCCAGTACTTC. Residues: CASSSTSPETQYF.

The chain recombines TRBV27 with TRBJ2-1; 9 bases match TRBD2. V gave up 5 bases and J gave up 6 bases; unmatched junction bases: 8. CDR1 and CDR2 (germline): MNHEY, SMNVEV (reference sequence). The CDR3 totals 15 residues. In DNA form, the CDR3 reads TGTGCCAGCAGTGGGGGCGGGGGGGCCTTCAATGAGCAGTTCTTC. This sequence encodes CASSGGGGAFNEQFF.

The chain is built from TRBV12-3 or TRBV12-4 and TRBJ1-5; 9 bases agree with TRBD1. The CDR3 length is 14 residues. With V trimmed by 6 bases and J by 6 bases, 6 bases remained unmatched. The CDR3, as DNA: TGTGCCAGCAGCTCGACAGGGGGAAGTCAGCCCCAGCATTTT. It is translated as CASSSTGGSQPQHF.

This clonotype was detected once. The chain links TRBV20-1 to TRBJ1-1, with D possibly being TRBD1 (6 bases). Trimming pared 6 bases from V and 1 base from J, leaving 15 bases between. The CDR3 is made up of 14 amino acids. The germline V gene has CDR1 DFQATT and CDR2 SNEGSKA (reference sequence). The DNA of the CDR3 is TGCAGTGCCCAGGGGCTGGGGGCGAACACTGAAGCTTTCTTT. Its protein is CSAQGLGANTEAFF.

This clonotype was counted at least ten times. V usage is TRBV11-2 and J usage is TRBJ2-6, with D unresolved. This CDR3 is built from 16 residues. The V end lost 4 bases, the J end lost 0 bases, and 10 bases lay between the germline ends. Looked up from germline, CDR1 is SGHAT and CDR2 is FQNNGV. CDR3 in amino acids: CASSSQAFSGANVLTF. In DNA form, the CDR3 reads TGTGCCAGCAGCTCTCAAGCGTTCTCTGGGGCCAACGTCCTGACTTTC.

The V call is TRBV20-1, the J call TRBJ2-1, with D hard to call. V lost 0 bases, J lost 0 bases, and 12 bases lay in between. The CDR3 length is 16 residues. Germline CDR1 reads DFQATT; CDR2 reads SNEGSKA (reference sequence). The CDR3: CSARDLPRSSYNEQFF. The CDR3, as DNA: TGCAGTGCTAGAGACTTACCTAGAAGCTCCTACAATGAGCAGTTCTTC.

The V and J genes are TRBV11-2 and TRBJ2-7; 8 bases match TRBD1. V lost 6 bases and J lost 2; bases outside the gene matches: 3. CDR3 size: 13 residues. CDR1 and CDR2 (germline): SGHAT, FQNNGV. CDR3 sequence (DNA): TGTGCCAGCAGGGGACAGGTTCCCTACGAGCAGTACTTC. It is translated as CASRGQVPYEQYF.

This chain connects TRBV29-1 to TRBJ2-5; 8 nucleotides align to TRBD1. Per germline, CDR1 SQVTM and CDR2 ANQGSEA. The J segment lost 0 bases and the V segment lost 7 bases, leaving 10 bases of the junction unmatched. The length of the CDR3 is 15 residues. CDR3 coding DNA: TGCAGCGCAGGGGGCGCTCACTCGTACCAAGAGACCCAGTACTTC. Residues: CSAGGAHSYQETQYF. Combining the CDR3 with reference TRBV29-1 and TRBJ2-5 gives the whole variable domain SAVISQKPSRDICQRGTSLTIQCQVDSQVTMMFWYRQQPGQSLTLIATANQGSEATYESGFVIDKFPISRPNLTFSTLTVSNMSPEDSSIYLCSAGGAHSYQETQYFGPGTRLLVL.

Many counts were recorded for this clonotype. The chain is built from TRBV27 and TRBJ2-7; 13 bases are a match to TRBD2. Germline V gene sequence: CDR1 MNHEY, CDR2 SMNVEV (reference sequence). The CDR3 sequence is 18 residues long. Unmatched junction bases numbered 7, after V lost 0 bases and J lost 2 bases. Here the CDR3 reads CASSLSTRLAGGTYEQYF. The CDR3 bases are TGTGCCAGCAGTTTATCCACCCGACTAGCGGGGGGAACCTACGAGCAGTACTTC.

There are many counts of this clonotype. The rearrangement joins TRBV7-2 to TRBJ2-5; tentative D call: TRBD2 (6 bases). Germline V gene data show CDR1 as SGHTA and CDR2 as FQGNSA. V was cut by 3 bases and J by 3 bases, with 8 bases left in between. The CDR3 is 13 residues long. The CDR3 region has the DNA TGTGCCAGCAGCTTGTGGGGGGAAGAGACCCAGTACTTC. It encodes CASSLWGEETQYF.

The V call is TRBV7-2, the J call TRBJ2-5; a possible D gene is TRBD2 (6 bases). V shed 5 bases and J shed 2 bases, with 27 bases lying between them. Germline V gives CDR1 SGHTA, CDR2 FQGNSA. The CDR3 runs 19 residues. CDR3 loop: CASSLRNQTGLTIQETQYF. The DNA of the CDR3 is TGTGCCAGCAGCCTCCGGAACCAGACTGGACTAACTATTCAAGAGACCCAGTACTTC.

This clonotype was counted a few times. The J gene is TRBJ1-1, the V gene TRBV20-1; D uncertain. This CDR3 has 13 amino acids. V was shortened by 1 base and J by 1 base, with 7 bases between the two germline ends. Germline CDR1 and CDR2: DFQATT and SNEGSKA (reference sequence). CDR3: CSARGLTNTEAFF. CDR3 DNA: TGCAGTGCTAGAGGCCTGACGAACACTGAAGCTTTCTTT.

The V and J genes are TRBV28 and TRBJ2-5, with a weak D call TRBD2 (6 bases). The germline gives CDR1 MDHEN, CDR2 SYDVKM. The CDR3 loop spans 13 amino acids. V lost 5 bases to trimming and J lost 5 bases, with 12 bases between them. The CDR3 reads CASSQAREETQYF. The CDR3 DNA reads TGTGCCAGCAGTCAGGCCCGGGAGGAGACCCAGTACTTC.

CDR3 region: CSARGLAGWVDTQYF. The CDR3 DNA is TGCAGTGCCCGGGGACTAGCGGGATGGGTAGATACGCAGTATTTT. This sequence joins TRBV20-1 and TRBJ2-3; 13 nucleotides line up with TRBD2. After removal of 6 bases from V and 5 bases from J, the junction contained 8 bases not matched to a gene. Germline V gene sequence: CDR1 DFQATT, CDR2 SNEGSKA (reference sequence). This CDR3 is 15 amino acids long.

This rearrangement joins TRBV3-1 to TRBJ1-2, with D perhaps matching TRBD1 (5 bases). V lost 0 bases, J lost 4 bases, and 9 bases lay in between. The CDR3 loop spans 14 amino acids. Germline V gene sequence: CDR1 LGHDT, CDR2 YNNKEL (reference sequence). DNA for the CDR3: TGTGCCAGCAGCCAAGATCCGGGGACCTATGGCTACACCTTC. This encodes CASSQDPGTYGYTF.

The sample holds many counts of this clonotype. V is TRBV7-9 and J is TRBJ2-7, with a weak D call TRBD1 (6 bases). Germline loops: CDR1 SEHNR, CDR2 FQNEAQ (reference sequence). Deletions cut 5 bases from V and 0 bases from J, with 14 bases between. The CDR3 runs 15 residues. CDR3 sequence: CASSAPGQTSYEQYF. Here the CDR3 DNA reads TGTGCCAGCAGCGCCCCCGGACAGACCTCCTACGAGCAGTACTTC.

This clonotype came up many times. The genes are TRBV5-6 and TRBJ2-1; 8 positions agree with TRBD1. Germline CDR1 reads SGHDT; CDR2 reads YYEEEE. V was pared by 4 bases and J by 10 bases, with 16 bases of the junction left unmatched. The CDR3 has 16 amino acids. CDR3 sequence (DNA): TGTGCCAGCAGCCTATGGACAGGGCCAGGCGGTTACGAGCAGTTCTTC. It yields the protein CASSLWTGPGGYEQFF.

In its sample, this clonotype was seen many times. The chain links TRBV11-2 to TRBJ2-5; D is unclear. The V and J ends lost 1 base and 5 bases respectively, with 5 bases between them. The CDR3 runs 12 residues. The germline V gene has CDR1 SGHAT and CDR2 FQNNGV. CDR3 DNA sequence: TGTGCCAGCAGCTTAGCAATGGAGACCCAGTACTTC. It encodes CASSLAMETQYF.

The chain recombines TRBV19 with TRBJ2-3; tentative D call: TRBD1 (6 bases). The CDR3 sequence is 15 residues long. Germline loops: CDR1 LNHDA, CDR2 SQIVND (reference sequence). V was clipped by 0 bases and J by 3 bases, with 10 bases between them. CDR3 bases: TGTGCCAGTAGTATAGAGGGGGCTAGGACAGATACGCAGTATTTT. It specifies CASSIEGARTDTQYF.

This clonotype appeared many times. J is TRBJ1-5 and V is TRBV20-1, with TRBD1 identical over 9 bases. Germline V CDR1 and CDR2: DFQATT, SNEGSKA (reference sequence). Trimming cost V 3 bases and J 4 bases; bases outside gene matches: 1. CDR3 length: 13 amino acids. The CDR3 loop reads CSARGTGNQPQHF. The CDR3 DNA is TGCAGTGCTAGGGGGACAGGGAATCAGCCCCAGCATTTT.

At least ten counts were recorded for this clonotype. The chain uses TRBV7-2 and TRBJ2-7; D is unresolved. V lost 1 base to trimming and J lost 2 bases, with 6 bases between them. The CDR3 totals 13 residues. The germline gives CDR1 SGHTA, CDR2 FQGNSA. CDR3 protein: CASSLELPYEQYF. The CDR3 coding sequence is TGTGCCAGCAGCTTAGAACTACCCTACGAGCAGTACTTC.

In its sample, this clonotype was seen a few times. CDR3 nucleotides: TGTGCCAGCAGTGCCGGGAACTACAATGAGCAGTTCTTC. Translation: CASSAGNYNEQFF. The chain links TRBV2 to TRBJ2-1, with D possibly matching TRBD2 (5 bases). Germline lookup yields CDR1 SNHLY and CDR2 FYNNEI. The CDR3 spans 13 residues. Between the trimmed V and J ends, which lost 4 bases and 3 bases, there was a span of 7 bases.